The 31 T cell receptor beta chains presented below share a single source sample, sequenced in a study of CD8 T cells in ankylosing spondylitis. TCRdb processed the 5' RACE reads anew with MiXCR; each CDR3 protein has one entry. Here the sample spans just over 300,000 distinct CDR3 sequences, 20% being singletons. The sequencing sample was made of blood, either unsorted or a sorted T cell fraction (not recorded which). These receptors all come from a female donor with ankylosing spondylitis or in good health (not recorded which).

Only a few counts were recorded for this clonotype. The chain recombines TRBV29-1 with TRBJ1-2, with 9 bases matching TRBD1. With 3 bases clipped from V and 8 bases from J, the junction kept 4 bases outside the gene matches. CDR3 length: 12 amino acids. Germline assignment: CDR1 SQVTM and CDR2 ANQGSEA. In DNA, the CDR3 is TGCAGCGTTGAGAGGACAGGGGTCGGCTACACCTTC. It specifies CSVERTGVGYTF.

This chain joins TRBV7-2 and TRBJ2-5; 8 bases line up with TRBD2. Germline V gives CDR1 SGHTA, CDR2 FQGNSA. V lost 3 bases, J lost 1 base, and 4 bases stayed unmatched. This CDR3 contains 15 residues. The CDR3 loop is CASSLRAGVQETQYF. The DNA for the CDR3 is TGTGCCAGCAGCTTGCGAGCGGGAGTCCAAGAGACCCAGTACTTC.

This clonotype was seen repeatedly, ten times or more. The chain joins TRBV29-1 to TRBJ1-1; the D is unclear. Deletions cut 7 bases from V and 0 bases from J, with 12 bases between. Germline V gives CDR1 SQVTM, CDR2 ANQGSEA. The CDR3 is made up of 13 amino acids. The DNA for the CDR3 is TGCAGCGCTGCTGGACGGATGAACACTGAAGCTTTCTTT. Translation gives CSAAGRMNTEAFF.

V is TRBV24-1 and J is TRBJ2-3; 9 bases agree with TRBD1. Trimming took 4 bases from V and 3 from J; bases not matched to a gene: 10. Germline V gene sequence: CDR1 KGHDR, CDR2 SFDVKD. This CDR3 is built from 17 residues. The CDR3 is CATSEPPQGQGTDTQYF. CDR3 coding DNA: TGTGCCACCAGTGAACCCCCACAGGGACAGGGAACAGATACGCAGTATTTT.

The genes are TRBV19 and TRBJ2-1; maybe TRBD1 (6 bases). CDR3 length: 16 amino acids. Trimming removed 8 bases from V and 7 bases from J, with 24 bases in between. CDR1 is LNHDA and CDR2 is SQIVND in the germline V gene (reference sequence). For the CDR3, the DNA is TGTGCCAGTCGACCCTACGAAAGCGCTAGGGGGAATGAGCAGTTCTTC. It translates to CASRPYESARGNEQFF. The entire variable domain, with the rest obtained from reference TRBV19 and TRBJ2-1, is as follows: DGGITQSPKYLFRKEGQNVTLSCEQNLNHDAMYWYRQDPGQGLRLIYYSQIVNDFQKGDIAEGYSVSREKKESFPLTVTSAQKNPTAFYLCASRPYESARGNEQFFGPGTRLTVL.

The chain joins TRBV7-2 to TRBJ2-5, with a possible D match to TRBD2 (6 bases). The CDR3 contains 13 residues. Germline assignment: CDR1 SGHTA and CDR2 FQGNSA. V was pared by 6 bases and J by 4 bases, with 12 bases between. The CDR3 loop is CASRAGLAETQYF. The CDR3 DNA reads TGTGCCAGCAGGGCGGGACTCGCAGAGACCCAGTACTTC.

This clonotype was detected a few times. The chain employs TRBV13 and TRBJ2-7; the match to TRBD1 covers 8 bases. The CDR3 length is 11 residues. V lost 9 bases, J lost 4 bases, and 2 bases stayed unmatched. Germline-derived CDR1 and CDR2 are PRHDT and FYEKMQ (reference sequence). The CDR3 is CARDREYEQYF. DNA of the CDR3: TGTGCCAGGGACAGGGAGTACGAGCAGTACTTC.

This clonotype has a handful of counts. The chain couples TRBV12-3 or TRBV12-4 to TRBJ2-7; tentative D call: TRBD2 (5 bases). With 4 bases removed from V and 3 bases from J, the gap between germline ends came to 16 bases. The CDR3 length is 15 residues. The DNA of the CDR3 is TGTGCCAGCAGTTCAATAGGAGGACGTCTCTACGAGCAGTACTTC. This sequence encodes CASSSIGGRLYEQYF.

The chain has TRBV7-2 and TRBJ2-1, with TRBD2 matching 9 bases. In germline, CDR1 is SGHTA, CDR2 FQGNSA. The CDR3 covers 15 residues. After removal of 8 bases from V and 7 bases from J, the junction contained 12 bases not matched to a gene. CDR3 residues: CASGPQAGGWNEQFF. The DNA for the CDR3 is TGTGCCAGCGGTCCACAAGCGGGAGGATGGAATGAGCAGTTCTTC.

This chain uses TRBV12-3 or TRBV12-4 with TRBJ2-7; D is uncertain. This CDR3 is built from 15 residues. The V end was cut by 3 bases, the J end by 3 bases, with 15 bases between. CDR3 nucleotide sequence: TGTGCCAGCAGTTTCCGAGTCCCTGGGGTCTACGAGCAGTACTTC. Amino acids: CASSFRVPGVYEQYF.

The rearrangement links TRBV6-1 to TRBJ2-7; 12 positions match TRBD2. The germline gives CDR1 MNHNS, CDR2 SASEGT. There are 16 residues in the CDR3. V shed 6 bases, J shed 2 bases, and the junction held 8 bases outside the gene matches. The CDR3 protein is CASRRLAGEATYEQYF. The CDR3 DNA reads TGTGCCAGCAGAAGACTAGCGGGAGAGGCCACCTACGAGCAGTACTTC.

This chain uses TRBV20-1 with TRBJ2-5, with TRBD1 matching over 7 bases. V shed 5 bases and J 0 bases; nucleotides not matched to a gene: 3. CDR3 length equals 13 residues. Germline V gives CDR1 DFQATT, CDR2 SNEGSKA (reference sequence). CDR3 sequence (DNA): TGCAGTGCTTTGGGACAGAACCAAGAGACCCAGTACTTC. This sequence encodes CSALGQNQETQYF.

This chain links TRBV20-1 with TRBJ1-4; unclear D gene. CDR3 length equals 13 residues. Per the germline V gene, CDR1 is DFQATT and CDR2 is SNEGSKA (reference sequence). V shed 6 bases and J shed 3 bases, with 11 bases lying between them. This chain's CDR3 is CSAPGRSNEKLFF. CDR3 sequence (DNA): TGCAGTGCCCCCGGGAGATCTAATGAAAAACTGTTTTTT.

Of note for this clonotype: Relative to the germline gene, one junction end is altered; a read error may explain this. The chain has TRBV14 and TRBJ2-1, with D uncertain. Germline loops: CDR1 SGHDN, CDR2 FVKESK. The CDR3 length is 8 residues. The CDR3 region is CASPQAYF. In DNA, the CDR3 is TGTGCCAGCCCCCAAGCGTACTTC.

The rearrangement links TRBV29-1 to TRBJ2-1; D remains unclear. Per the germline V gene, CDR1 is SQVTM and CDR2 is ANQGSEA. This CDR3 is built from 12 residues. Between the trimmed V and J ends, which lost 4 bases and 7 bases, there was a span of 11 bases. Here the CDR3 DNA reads TGCAGCGTTGGGACCCCGGGTAATGAGCAGTTCTTC. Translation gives CSVGTPGNEQFF.

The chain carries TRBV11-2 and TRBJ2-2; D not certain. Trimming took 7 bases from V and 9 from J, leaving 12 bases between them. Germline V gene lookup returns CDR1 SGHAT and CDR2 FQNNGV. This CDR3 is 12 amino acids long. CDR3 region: CASTSEIRELFF. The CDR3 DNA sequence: TGTGCCAGCACCTCTGAGATACGGGAGCTGTTTTTT. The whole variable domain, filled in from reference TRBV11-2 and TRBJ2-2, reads EAGVAQSPRYKIIEKRQSVAFWCNPISGHATLYWYQQILGQGPKLLIQFQNNGVVDDSQLPKDRFSAERLKGVDSTLKIQPAKLEDSAVYLCASTSEIRELFFGEGSRLTVL.

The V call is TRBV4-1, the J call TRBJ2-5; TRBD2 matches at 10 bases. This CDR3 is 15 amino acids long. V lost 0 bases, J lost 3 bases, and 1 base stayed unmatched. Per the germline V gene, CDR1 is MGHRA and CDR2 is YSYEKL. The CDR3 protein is CASSQDGTSEETQYF. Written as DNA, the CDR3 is TGCGCCAGCAGCCAAGATGGGACTAGCGAAGAGACCCAGTACTTC.

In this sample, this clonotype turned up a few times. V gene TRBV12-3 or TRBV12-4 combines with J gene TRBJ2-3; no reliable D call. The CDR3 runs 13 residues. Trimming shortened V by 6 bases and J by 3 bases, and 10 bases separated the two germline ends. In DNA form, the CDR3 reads TGTGCCAGCAGCCCCTCTATTACAGATACGCAGTATTTT. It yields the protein CASSPSITDTQYF.

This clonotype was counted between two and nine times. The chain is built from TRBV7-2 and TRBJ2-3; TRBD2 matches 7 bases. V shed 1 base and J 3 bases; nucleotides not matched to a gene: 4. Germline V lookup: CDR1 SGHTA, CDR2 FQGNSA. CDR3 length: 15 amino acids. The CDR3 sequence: CASSLEAGKTDTQYF. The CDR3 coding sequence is TGTGCCAGCAGCTTAGAAGCGGGGAAGACAGATACGCAGTATTTT.

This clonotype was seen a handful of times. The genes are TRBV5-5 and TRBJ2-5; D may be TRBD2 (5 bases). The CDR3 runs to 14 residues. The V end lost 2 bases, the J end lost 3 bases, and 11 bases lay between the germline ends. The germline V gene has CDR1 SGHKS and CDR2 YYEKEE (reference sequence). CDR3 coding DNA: TGTGCCAGCAGCTTCGGGCGGGTAAAAGAGACCCAGTACTTC. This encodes CASSFGRVKETQYF. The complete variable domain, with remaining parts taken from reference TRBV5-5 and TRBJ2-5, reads DAGVTQSPTHLIKTRGQQVTLRCSPISGHKSVSWYQQVLGQGPQFIFQYYEKEERGRGNFPDRFSARQFPNYSSELNVNALLLGDSALYLCASSFGRVKETQYFGPGTRLLVL.

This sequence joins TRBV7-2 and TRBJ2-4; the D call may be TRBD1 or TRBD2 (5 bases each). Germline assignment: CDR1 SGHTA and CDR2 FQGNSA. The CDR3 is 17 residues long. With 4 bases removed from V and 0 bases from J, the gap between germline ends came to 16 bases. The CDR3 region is CASSSGPLSLAKNIQYF. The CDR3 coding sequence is TGTGCCAGCAGCTCGGGACCTCTATCCTTAGCCAAAAACATTCAGTACTTC.

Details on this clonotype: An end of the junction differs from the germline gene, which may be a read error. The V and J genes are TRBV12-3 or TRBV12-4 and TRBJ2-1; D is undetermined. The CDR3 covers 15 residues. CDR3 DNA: TGTGCTAGCAGTTTCGGTATAGGGAAGAGGAGTGAGCAGTTGTTC. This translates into CASSFGIGKRSEQLF.

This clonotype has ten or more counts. CDR3: CSVLDRPNTEAFF. Written as DNA, the CDR3 is TGCAGCGTTCTAGACAGGCCGAACACTGAAGCTTTCTTT. V and J are TRBV29-1 and TRBJ1-1; tentatively, D is TRBD1 (6 bases). The V end was cut by 5 bases, the J end by 1 base, with 11 bases between. Looked up from germline, CDR1 is SQVTM and CDR2 is ANQGSEA. The CDR3 is made up of 13 amino acids.

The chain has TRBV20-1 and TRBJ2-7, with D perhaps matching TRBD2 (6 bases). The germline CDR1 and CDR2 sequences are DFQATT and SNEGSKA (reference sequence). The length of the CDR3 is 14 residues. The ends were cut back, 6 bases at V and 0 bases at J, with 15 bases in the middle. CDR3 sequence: CSARRWGDSYEQYF. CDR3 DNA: TGCAGTGCCAGACGGTGGGGGGACTCCTACGAGCAGTACTTC.

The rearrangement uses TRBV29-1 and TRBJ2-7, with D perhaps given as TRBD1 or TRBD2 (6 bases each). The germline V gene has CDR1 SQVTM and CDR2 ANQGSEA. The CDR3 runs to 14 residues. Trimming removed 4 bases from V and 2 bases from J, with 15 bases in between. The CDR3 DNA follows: TGCAGCGTTGGGGTTGGGGGGCCAACCTACGAGCAGTACTTC. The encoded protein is CSVGVGGPTYEQYF.

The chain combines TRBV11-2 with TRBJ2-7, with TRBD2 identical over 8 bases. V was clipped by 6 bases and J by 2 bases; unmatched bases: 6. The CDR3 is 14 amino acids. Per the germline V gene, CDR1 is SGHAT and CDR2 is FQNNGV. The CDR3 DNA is TGTGCCAGCAGTCTCGGGGGGGAGCCCTACGAGCAGTACTTC. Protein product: CASSLGGEPYEQYF.

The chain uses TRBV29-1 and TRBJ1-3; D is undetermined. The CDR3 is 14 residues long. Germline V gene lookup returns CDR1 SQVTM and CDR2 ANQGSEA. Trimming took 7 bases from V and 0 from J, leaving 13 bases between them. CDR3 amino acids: CSGDDGLSGNTIYF. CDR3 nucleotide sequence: TGCAGCGGAGACGACGGGCTCTCTGGAAACACCATATATTTT.

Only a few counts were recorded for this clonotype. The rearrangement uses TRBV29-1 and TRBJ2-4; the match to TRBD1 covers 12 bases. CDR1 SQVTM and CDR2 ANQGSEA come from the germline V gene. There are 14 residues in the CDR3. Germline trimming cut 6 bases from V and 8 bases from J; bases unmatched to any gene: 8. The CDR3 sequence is CSVGTGGIWDIQYF. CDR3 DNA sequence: TGCAGCGTAGGGACAGGGGGCATATGGGACATTCAGTACTTC.

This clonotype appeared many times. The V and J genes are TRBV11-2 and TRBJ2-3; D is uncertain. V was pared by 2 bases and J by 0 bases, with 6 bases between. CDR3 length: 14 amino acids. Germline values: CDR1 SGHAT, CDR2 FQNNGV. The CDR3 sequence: CASSLFGSTDTQYF. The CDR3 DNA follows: TGTGCCAGCAGCTTATTTGGGAGCACAGATACGCAGTATTTT.

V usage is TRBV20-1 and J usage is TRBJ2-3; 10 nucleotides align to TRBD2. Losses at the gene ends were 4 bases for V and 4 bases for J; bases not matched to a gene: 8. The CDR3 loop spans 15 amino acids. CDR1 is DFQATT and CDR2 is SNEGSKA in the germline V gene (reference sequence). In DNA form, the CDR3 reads TGCAGTGCTAAAGCTAGCGGGAGTTCGCCAGATACGCAGTATTTT. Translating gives CSAKASGSSPDTQYF.

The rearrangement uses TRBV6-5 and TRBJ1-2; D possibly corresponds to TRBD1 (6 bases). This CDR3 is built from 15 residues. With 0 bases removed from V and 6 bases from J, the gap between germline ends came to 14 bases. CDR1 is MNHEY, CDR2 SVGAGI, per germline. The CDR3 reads CASSYSDRRKDGYTF. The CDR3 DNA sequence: TGTGCCAGCAGTTACTCCGACAGGCGCAAGGATGGCTACACCTTC.